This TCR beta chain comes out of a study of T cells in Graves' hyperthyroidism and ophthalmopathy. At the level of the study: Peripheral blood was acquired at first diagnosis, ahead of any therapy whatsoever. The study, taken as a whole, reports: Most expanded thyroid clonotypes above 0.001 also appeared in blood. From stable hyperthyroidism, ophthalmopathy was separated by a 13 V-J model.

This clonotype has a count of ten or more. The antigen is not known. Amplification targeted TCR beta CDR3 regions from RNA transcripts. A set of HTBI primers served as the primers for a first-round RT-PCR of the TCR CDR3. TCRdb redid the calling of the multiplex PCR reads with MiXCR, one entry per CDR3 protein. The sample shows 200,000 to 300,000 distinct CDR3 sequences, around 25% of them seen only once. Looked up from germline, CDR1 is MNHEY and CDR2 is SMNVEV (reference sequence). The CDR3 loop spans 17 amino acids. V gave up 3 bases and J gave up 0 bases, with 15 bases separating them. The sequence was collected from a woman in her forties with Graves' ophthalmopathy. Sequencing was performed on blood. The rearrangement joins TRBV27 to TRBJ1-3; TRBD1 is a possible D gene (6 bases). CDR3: CASSLSGQTYSGNTIYF. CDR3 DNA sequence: TGTGCCAGCAGTTTGAGTGGACAGACCTACTCTGGAAACACCATATATTTT.